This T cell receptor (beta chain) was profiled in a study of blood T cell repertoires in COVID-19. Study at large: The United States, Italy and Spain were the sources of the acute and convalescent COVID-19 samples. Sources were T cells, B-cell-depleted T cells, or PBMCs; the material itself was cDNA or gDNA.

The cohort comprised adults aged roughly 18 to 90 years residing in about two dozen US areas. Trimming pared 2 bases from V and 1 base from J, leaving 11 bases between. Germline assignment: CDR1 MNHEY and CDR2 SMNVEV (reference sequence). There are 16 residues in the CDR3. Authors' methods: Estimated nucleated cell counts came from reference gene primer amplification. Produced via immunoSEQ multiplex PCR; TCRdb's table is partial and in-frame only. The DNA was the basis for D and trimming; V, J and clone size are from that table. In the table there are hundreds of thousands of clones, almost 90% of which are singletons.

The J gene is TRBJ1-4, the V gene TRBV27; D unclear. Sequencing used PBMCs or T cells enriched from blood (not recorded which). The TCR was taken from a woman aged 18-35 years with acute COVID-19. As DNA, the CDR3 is TGTGCCAGCAGTTTACTTGGAGCAATAACTAATGAAAAACTGTTTTTT. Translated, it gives CASSLLGAITNEKLFF.